This T cell receptor (beta chain) was recorded in a study of blood T cell repertoires in COVID-19. Study overall: The origin of the acute and convalescent COVID-19 samples was the United States, Italy and Spain. T cells, B-cell-depleted T cells, or PBMCs provided the cDNA or gDNA that served as material.

In the source study's methods: Using reference gene primer amplification, nucleated cell counts were estimated. The assay was immunoSEQ multiplex PCR, and TCRdb's table has in-frame clones only and misses some. From that table come the V and J calls and clone size; the DNA was used to work out D and trimming. The table shows over 95,000 clones, with about four fifths occurring only once. CDR3 size: 16 residues. Deletions cut 3 bases from V and 7 bases from J, with 17 bases between. Germline V CDR1 and CDR2: SGDLS, YYNGEE. The sample holds a few counts of this clone. Sample: peripheral blood. The source of this sequence is an elderly woman with active or convalescent COVID-19. V usage is TRBV9 and J usage is TRBJ1-6; D perhaps matches TRBD1 (6 bases). In DNA form, the CDR3 reads TGTGCCAGCAGCGCCGGGACACCAACATCGAATTCACCCCTCCACTTT. Its protein product is CASSAGTPTSNSPLHF. Supplemented by reference TRBV9 and TRBJ1-6, the full variable domain reads DSGVTQTPKHLITATGQRVTLRCSPRSGDLSVYWYQQSLDQGLQFLIQYYNGEERAKGNILERFSAQQFPDLHSELNLSSLELGDSALYFCASSAGTPTSNSPLHFGNGTRLTVT.